This TCR beta chain was observed in a study of T cells in Graves' hyperthyroidism and ophthalmopathy (dated by TCRdb to between 2018 and 2021). With respect to the entire study: Peripheral blood was collected at initial diagnosis, before any treatment. To identify distinguishing TCR V-J signatures, a discovery cohort of some 99 patients was used, comprising approximately 40 with Graves' ophthalmopathy and some 60 with stable Graves' hyperthyroidism. Whether ophthalmopathy could be predicted prospectively was tested in an independent validation cohort made up of 18 to 20 hyperthyroidism patients plus 17 patients who later progressed to ophthalmopathy. The 85 to 100 discovery patients were divided at random into training and test sets in a 7:3 ratio. In six Graves' hyperthyroidism patients, the study also compared T-cell repertoires from thyroid tissue with T-cell repertoires from blood. Following sampling, methimazole starting at 30 mg daily was given to hyperthyroidism patients, and high-dose intravenous methylprednisolone was given to ophthalmopathy patients. According to the paper, TCR Vbeta CDR3 sequencing was carried out on 135 peripheral blood samples, which came from 40 to 45 ophthalmopathy, around 74 hyperthyroidism and roughly 17 progressor patients. Study-wide findings and limitations: Sample size was not statistically predetermined, and blinding of investigators to group allocation was not performed. Most expanded thyroid clonotypes (frequency above 0.001) were also detected in blood, suggesting blood repertoires may reflect thyroid immune responses. A 13 V-J signature model separated ophthalmopathy from stable hyperthyroidism, with 87.88% sensitivity and around 84% specificity in cross-validation and 80%/75% in testing. In validation, the model predicted progression to ophthalmopathy a median of about 6 months before onset, with about 71% sensitivity and 72.22% specificity.

Amplification of TCR beta CDR3 regions was carried out from RNA transcripts. For the first round of RT-PCR on the TCR CDR3, the HTBI primer set was used together with the Qiagen OneStep RT-PCR kit. The libraries were constructed in a second round of multiplex PCR and then size-selected and purified. Libraries were sequenced paired-end with 100 bp reads on an Illumina HiSeq2000. The authors' pipeline ran thus. SOAPnuke was used to process the raw data, throwing out any read that contained adapters or uncalled bases, had a mean Phred below 15, or lacked an exact constant-primer or identifier match. High-quality paired reads were merged using COPE v1.2.5, and each unique nucleotide sequence was defined as a clonotype. Clonotypes were aligned to IMGT TRBV, TRBD and TRBJ reference segments using MiTCR v1.1. The analysis was restricted to V-J combinations with a frequency above 0.0001, which together covered approximately 99% of the repertoires. A TCS score was defined as the ratio of F50 (clonal expansion) to E x V (chaos), with BLOSUM62-based TCRdist applied between CDR3 peptides within each V-J. Welch's t-statistics and random forest reduced roughly 530 V-J features to fewer than 15, which were used in a naive Bayes classifier (R e1071). TCRdb reworked the public reads: Q25 trimming with fastp, MiXCR clone assembly, productive beta chains retained. CDR3 protein sequences are deduplicated, and each keeps its most common genes and DNA. The V and J calls, along with clone size, are taken from TCRdb and not from the paper's own processing. For this sample the table gives some 460,000 distinct CDR3 sequences, of which around a sixth were detected only once. Together, the top ten hold around 14% of the sample.

In this sample, this clonotype turned up many times. This clone's antigen is unknown. No much larger clone is present one base from it, and per-base qualities are unavailable. Stable Graves' hyperthyroidism was defined as the absence of progression to ophthalmopathy over 18 months of follow-up. The hyperthyroidism patients were between 18 and 65 years old and newly diagnosed, with a disease duration of less than 2 months. Any patient with an uncontrolled infection, another autoimmune disease, pregnancy or lactation was excluded. Clinical symptoms, serum thyroxine and TRAb, thyroid ultrasound, and orbital computed tomography formed the basis for the diagnoses. PBMCs were isolated from about 10 ml of fresh peripheral blood by Ficoll-Paque density gradient centrifugation. Trizol reagent was used to extract total RNA, and RNA quality was then checked on an Agilent 2100 Bioanalyzer. The germline V gene (reference sequence) yields DFQATT for CDR1 and SNEGSKA for CDR2. The junction carries 22 bases between V and J, which are trimmed by 1 base and 7 bases respectively. Reading from cysteine to phenylalanine, the CDR3 counts 16 amino acids. CDR3 DNA only is kept here, 48 bases in frame from base 1.

The sequence was obtained from a woman aged 18-30 years with Graves' hyperthyroidism. The sequencing sample was made of blood. The rearranged chain carries TRBV20-1 and TRBJ1-2, with TRBD1 as a weak D call on 5 bases. The DNA is TGCAGTGCTAGAGCCCCCCTCGGGACGCCGGCGACTGGCTACACCTTC. This is translated as CSARAPLGTPATGYTF.